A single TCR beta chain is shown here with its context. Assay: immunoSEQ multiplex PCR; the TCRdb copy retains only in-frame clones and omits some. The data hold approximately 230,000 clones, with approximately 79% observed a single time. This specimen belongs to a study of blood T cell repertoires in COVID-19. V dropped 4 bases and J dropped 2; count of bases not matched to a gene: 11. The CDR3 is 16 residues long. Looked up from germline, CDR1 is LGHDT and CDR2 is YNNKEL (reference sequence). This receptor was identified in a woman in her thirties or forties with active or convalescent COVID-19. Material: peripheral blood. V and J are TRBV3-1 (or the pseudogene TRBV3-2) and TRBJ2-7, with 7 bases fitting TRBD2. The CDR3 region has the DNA TGTGCCAGCAGCCCCGGACTAGGGGTCGGAACCTACGAGCAGTACTTC. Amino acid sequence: CASSPGLGVGTYEQYF.